This T cell receptor (beta chain) was retrieved from a study of OX40 agonist ivuxolimab in advanced cancers. Across the study: Across the patients, intravenous ivuxolimab was delivered every 2 weeks at 0.01 to 10 mg/kg.

Concerning this clone itself: What it binds is not known.

The method was immunoSEQ multiplex PCR; TCRdb's version includes in-frame clones alone and lacks a portion of them. Among around 76,000 clones, roughly 90% were seen once, and the ten largest hold roughly 10%. J was trimmed by 3 bases and V by 4 bases; bases with no gene match: 5. Germline V gene sequence: CDR1 SGHKS, CDR2 YYEKEE (reference sequence). The CDR3 is 14 residues long. Regarding the study as a whole: The investigators did not determine what antigen specificity the expanded peripheral T cells had.

With autoimmune disease history or systemic immunosuppression, patients were excluded. The genes are TRBV5-5 and TRBJ2-7, with 9 nucleotides matching TRBD1. This TCR was sampled from an adult with an advanced solid tumor such as melanoma, head and neck, liver or kidney cancer. Sequencing used CD4+ or CD8+ T cells sorted from blood, obtained in a trial of the OX40 agonist ivuxolimab. The CDR3 DNA reads as TGTGCCAGCAGCCCTCGACAGGGGGACTACGAGCAGTACTTC. Protein: CASSPRQGDYEQYF.